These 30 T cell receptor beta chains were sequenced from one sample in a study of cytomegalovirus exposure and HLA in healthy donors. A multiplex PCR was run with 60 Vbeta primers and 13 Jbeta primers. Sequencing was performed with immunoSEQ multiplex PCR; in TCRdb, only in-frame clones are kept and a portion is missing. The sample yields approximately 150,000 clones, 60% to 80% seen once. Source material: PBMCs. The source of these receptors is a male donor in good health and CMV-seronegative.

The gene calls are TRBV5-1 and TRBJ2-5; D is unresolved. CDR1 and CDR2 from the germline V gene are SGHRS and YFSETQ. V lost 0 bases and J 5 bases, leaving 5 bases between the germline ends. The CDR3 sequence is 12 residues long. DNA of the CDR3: TGCGCCAGCAGCTTGGCTAGGGAGACCCAGTACTTC. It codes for CASSLARETQYF.

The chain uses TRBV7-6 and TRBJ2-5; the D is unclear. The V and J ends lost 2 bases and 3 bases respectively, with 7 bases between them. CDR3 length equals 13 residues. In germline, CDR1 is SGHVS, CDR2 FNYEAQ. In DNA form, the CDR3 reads TGTGCCAGCAGCTTAATGCTAGAAGAGACCCAGTACTTC. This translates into CASSLMLEETQYF.

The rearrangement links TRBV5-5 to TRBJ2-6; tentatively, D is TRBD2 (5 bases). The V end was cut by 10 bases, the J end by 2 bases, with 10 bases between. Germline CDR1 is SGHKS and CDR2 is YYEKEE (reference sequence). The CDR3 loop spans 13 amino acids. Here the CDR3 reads CASWRAGANVLTF. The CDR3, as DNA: TGTGCCTCCTGGCGGGCTGGGGCCAACGTCCTGACTTTC.

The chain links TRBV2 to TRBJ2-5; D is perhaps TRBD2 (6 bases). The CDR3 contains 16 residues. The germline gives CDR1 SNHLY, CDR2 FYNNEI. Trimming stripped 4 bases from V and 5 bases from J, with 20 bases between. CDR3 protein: CASSAGVYVNRETQYF. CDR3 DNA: TGTGCCAGCAGTGCGGGGGTATACGTGAATCGGGAGACCCAGTACTTC.

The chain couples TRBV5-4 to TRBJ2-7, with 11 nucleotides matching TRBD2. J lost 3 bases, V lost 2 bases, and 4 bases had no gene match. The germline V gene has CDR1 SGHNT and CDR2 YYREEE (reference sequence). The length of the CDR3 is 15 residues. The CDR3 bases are TGTGCCAGCAGCTTTAGCGGGGGGGCTCTCTACGAGCAGTACTTC. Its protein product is CASSFSGGALYEQYF.

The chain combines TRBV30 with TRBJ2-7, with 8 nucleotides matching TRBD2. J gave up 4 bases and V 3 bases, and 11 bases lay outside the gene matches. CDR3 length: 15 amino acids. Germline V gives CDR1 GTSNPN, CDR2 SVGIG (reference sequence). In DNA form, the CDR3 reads TGTGCCTGGAGCGGACTAGCAAGGGGAGTGTACGAGCAGTACTTC. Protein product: CAWSGLARGVYEQYF.

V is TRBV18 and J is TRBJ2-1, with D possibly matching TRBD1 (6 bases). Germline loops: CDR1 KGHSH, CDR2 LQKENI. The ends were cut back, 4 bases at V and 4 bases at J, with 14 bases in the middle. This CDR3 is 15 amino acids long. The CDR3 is CASSLGTNPYNEQFF. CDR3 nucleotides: TGTGCCAGCTCACTCGGGACAAACCCTTACAATGAGCAGTTCTTC.

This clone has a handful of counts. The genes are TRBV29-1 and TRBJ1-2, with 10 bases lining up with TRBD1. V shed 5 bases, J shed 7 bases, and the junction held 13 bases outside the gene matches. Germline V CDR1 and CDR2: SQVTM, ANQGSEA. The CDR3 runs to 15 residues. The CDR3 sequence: CSVTSSGQGIFGYTF. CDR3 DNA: TGCAGCGTTACCTCCTCGGGACAGGGGATTTTTGGCTACACCTTC.

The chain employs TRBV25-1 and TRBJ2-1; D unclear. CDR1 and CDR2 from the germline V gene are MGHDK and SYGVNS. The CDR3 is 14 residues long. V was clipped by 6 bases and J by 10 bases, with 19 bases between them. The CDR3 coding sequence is TGTGCCAGCAGCGCCCCCGGAGACCTTCGCGAGCAGTTCTTC. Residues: CASSAPGDLREQFF.

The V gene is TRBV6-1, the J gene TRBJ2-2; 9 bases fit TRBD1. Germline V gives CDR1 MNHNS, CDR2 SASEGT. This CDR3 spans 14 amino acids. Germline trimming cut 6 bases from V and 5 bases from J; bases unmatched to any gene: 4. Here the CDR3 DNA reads TGTGCCAGCAGACCGACAGGGGGGACCGGGGAGCTGTTTTTT. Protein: CASRPTGGTGELFF.

CDR3 amino acids: CASSQDPGLAPYRPFYEQYF. The CDR3 DNA reads as TGTGCCAGCAGCCAAGATCCGGGACTAGCGCCTTACAGGCCCTTCTACGAGCAGTACTTC. V and J are TRBV4-2 and TRBJ2-7, with 10 positions matching TRBD2. V trimming: 0 bases; J trimming: 3 bases; junction bases outside the gene matches: 17. Germline CDR1 is LGHNA and CDR2 is YNFKEQ. CDR3 length: 20 amino acids.

In DNA, the CDR3 is TGTGCCAGCAGTTTACCCGGGACTAGCGGGAGGGGGTACAATGAGCAGTTCTTC. Its translation is CASSLPGTSGRGYNEQFF. The V call is TRBV27, the J call TRBJ2-1, with TRBD2 identical over 16 bases. The CDR3 spans 18 residues. V lost 2 bases to trimming and J lost 4 bases; unmatched junction nucleotides: 5. Germline V gene lookup returns CDR1 MNHEY and CDR2 SMNVEV (reference sequence).

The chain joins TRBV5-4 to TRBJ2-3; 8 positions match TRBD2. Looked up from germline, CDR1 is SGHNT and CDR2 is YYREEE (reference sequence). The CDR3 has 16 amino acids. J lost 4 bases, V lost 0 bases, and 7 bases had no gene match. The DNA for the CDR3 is TGTGCCAGCAGCTTGGCGTACCGGGGGGGCCCAGATACGCAGTATTTT. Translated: CASSLAYRGGPDTQYF.

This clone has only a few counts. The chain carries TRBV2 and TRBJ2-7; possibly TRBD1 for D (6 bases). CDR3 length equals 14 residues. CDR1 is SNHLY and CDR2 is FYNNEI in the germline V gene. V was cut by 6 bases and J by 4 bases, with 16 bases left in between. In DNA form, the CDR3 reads TGTGCCAGCAGCCAAGGGGGACCCCTTTACGAGCAGTACTTC. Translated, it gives CASSQGGPLYEQYF.

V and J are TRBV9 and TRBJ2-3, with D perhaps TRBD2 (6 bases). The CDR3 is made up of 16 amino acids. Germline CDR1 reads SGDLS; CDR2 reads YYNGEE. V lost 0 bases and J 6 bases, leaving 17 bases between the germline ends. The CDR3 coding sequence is TGTGCCAGCAGCGTAGAGCCGGGGGACCGGTCCGATACGCAGTATTTT. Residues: CASSVEPGDRSDTQYF.

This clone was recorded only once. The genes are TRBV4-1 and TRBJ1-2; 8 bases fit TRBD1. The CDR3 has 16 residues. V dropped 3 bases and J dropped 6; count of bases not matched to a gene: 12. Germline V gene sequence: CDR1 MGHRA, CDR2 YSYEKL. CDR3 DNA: TGCGCCAGCAGCCATCCGGCACCCAGGGGGCTAAATGGCTACACCTTC. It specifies CASSHPAPRGLNGYTF.

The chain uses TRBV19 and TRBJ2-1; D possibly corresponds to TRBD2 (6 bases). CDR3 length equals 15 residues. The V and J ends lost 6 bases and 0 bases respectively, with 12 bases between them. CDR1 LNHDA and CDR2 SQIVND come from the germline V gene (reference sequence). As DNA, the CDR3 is TGTGCCAGTAGCTCTCTCGGGGGCTCCTACAATGAGCAGTTCTTC. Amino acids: CASSSLGGSYNEQFF. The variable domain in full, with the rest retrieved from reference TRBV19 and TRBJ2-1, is DGGITQSPKYLFRKEGQNVTLSCEQNLNHDAMYWYRQDPGQGLRLIYYSQIVNDFQKGDIAEGYSVSREKKESFPLTVTSAQKNPTAFYLCASSSLGGSYNEQFFGPGTRLTVL.

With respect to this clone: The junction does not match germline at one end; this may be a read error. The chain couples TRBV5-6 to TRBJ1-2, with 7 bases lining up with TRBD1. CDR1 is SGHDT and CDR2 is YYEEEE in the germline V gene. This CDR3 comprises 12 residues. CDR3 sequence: CASSGTAYGHTF. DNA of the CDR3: TGTGCCAGCAGTGGGACAGCCTATGGCCACACCTTC.

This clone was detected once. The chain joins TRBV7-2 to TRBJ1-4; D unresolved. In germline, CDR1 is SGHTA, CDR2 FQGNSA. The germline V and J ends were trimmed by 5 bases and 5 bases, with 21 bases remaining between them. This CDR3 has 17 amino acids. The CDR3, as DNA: TGTGCCAGCAGCCTAGAGTTTCTTCGAGGGAGGAATGAAAAACTGTTTTTT. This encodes CASSLEFLRGRNEKLFF.

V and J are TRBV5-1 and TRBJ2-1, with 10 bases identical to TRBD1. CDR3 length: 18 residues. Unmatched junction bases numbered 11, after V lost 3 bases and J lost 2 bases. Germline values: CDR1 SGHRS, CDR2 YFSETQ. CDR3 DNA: TGCGCCAGCAGCTCTGCTCTGGACAGGGGGGTCACCTACAATGAGCAGTTCTTC. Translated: CASSSALDRGVTYNEQFF.

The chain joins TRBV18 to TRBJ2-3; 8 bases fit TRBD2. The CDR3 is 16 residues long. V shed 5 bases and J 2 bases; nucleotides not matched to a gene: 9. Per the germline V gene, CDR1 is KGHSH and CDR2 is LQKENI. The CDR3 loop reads CASSFFPGLDTDTQYF. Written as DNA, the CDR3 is TGTGCCAGCTCATTCTTTCCGGGACTAGACACAGATACGCAGTATTTT. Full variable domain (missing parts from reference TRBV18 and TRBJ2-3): NAGVMQNPRHLVRRRGQEARLRCSPMKGHSHVYWYRQLPEEGLKFMVYLQKENIIDESGMPKERFSAEFPKEGPSILRIQQVVRGDSAAYFCASSFFPGLDTDTQYFGPGTRLTVL.

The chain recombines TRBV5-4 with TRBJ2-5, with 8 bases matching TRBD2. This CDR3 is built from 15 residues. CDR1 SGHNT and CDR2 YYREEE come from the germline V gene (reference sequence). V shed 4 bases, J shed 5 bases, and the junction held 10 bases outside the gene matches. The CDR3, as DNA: TGTGCCAGCAGCGGGGGGACTAGGGGCTCGGAGACCCAGTACTTC. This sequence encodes CASSGGTRGSETQYF.

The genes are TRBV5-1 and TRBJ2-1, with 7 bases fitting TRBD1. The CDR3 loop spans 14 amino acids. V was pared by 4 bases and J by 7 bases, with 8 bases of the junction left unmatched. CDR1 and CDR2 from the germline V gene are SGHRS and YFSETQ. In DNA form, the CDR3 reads TGCGCCAGCAGCCCCCGAGCAGGGGGAAATGAGCAGTTCTTC. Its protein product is CASSPRAGGNEQFF.

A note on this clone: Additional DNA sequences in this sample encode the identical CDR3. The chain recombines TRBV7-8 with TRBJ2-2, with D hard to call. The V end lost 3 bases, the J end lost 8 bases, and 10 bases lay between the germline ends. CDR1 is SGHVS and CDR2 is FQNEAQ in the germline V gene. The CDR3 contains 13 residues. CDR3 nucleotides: TGTGCCAGCAGCTTTAGGAGCGCTGGGGAGCTGTTTTTT. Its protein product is CASSFRSAGELFF.

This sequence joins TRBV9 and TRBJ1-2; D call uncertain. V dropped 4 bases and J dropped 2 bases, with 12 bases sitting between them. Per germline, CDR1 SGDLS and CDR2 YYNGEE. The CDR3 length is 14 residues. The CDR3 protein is CASSPRGMNYGYTF. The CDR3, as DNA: TGTGCCAGCAGCCCGCGGGGTATGAACTATGGCTACACCTTC.

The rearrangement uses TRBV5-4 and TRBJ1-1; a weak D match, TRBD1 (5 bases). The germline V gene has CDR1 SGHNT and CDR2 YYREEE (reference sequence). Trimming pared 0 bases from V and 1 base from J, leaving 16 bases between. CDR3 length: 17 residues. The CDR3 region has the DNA TGTGCCAGCAGCTTGGGACCCAGGGAATATACGAACACTGAAGCTTTCTTT. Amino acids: CASSLGPREYTNTEAFF.

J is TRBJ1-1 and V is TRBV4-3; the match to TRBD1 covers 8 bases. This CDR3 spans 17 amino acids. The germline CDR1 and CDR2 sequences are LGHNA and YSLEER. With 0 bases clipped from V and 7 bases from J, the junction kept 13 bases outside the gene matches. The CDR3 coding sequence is TGCGCCAGCAGCCAAGATTACCCGACAGGGGAGGGGGTTGAAGCTTTCTTT. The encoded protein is CASSQDYPTGEGVEAFF.

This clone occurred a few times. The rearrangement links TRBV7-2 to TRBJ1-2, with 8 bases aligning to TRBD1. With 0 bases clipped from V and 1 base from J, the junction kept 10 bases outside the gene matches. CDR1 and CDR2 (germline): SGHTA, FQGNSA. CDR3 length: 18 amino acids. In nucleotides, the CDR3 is TGTGCCAGCAGCTTAGCGCTAATCGGACAGGGTTTTAACTATGGCTACACCTTC. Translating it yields CASSLALIGQGFNYGYTF.

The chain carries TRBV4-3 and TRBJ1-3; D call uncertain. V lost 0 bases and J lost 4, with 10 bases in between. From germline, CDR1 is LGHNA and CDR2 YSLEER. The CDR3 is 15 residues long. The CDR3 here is CASSQDYGIGNTIYF. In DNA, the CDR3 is TGCGCCAGCAGCCAAGACTACGGTATCGGAAACACCATATATTTT.

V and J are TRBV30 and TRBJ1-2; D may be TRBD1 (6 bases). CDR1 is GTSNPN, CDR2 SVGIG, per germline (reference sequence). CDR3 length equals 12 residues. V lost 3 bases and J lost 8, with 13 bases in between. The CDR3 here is CAWRDSLGGYTF. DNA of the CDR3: TGTGCCTGGAGGGACAGCCTGGGAGGCTACACCTTC. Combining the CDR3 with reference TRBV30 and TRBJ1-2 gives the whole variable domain SQTIHQWPATLVQPVGSPLSLECTVEGTSNPNLYWYRQAAGRGLQLLFYSVGIGQISSEVPQNLSASRPQDRQFILSSKKLLLSDSGFYLCAWRDSLGGYTFGSGTRLTVV.